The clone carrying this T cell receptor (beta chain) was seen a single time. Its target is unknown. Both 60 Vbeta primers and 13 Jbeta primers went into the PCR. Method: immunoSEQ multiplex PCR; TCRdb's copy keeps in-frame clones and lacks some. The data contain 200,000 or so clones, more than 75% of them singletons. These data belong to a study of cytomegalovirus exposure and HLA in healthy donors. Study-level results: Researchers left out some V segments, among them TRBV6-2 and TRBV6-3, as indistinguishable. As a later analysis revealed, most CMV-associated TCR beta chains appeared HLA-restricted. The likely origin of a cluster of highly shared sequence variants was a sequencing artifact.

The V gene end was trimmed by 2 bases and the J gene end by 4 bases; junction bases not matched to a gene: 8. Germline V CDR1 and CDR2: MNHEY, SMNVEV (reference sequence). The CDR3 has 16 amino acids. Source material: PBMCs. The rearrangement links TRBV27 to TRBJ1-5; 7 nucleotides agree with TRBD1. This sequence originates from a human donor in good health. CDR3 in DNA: TGTGCCAGCAGTTTAACCATACAGGGGAGGAATCAGCCCCAGCATTTT. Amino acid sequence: CASSLTIQGRNQPQHF.